This T cell receptor beta chain was captured by sequencing in a study of blood T cell repertoires in COVID-19. Sequenced by immunoSEQ multiplex PCR; TCRdb stores in-frame clones only, minus some. The table lists hundreds of thousands of clones, about 84% of them singletons. This clone was picked up a small number of times. Trimming pared 4 bases from V and 0 bases from J, leaving 6 bases between. Germline CDR1 is LNHDA and CDR2 is SQIVND (reference sequence). The CDR3 contains 13 residues. Sequencing input: PBMCs or T cells enriched from blood (not recorded which). The origin of this receptor is a woman aged 50 to 60 who had recovered from COVID-19. This chain connects TRBV19 to TRBJ1-2; D not resolved. This CDR3 reads CASSTGANYGYTF. The CDR3 DNA reads as TGTGCCAGTAGTACCGGAGCTAACTATGGCTACACCTTC.